This T cell receptor (beta chain) stems from a study of T cell clonality in common variable immunodeficiency. Findings of the study overall: Repertoire-complication correlations in CVID were limited by patient heterogeneity. Compared with healthy controls, CVID subjects showed increased TCRbeta clonality, mostly in about a third.

Control and CVID samples contributed equal amounts of genomic DNA. TCRdb's table, derived via immunoSEQ multiplex PCR, lists solely in-frame clones and lacks some. The record shows about 52,000 clones for this sample, with no singletons present. Trimming took off 3 bases at V and 6 bases at J, with 12 bases between the two ends. The CDR3 contains 14 residues. CDR1 is SGHVS, CDR2 FNYEAQ, per germline. Comments on this clone: Its antigen is unknown. The sequence runs out 3 residues before the end of the CDR3; the remainder is reconstructed from the germline J gene.

Donors gave roughly 4.5 to 8.5 ml heparinized peripheral whole blood. The receptor's source is a person aged 18 to 75 in good health. The chain recombines TRBV7-6 with TRBJ1-5, with D possibly being TRBD1 (6 bases). The sequenced material came from peripheral blood mononuclear cells. The CDR3 region is CASSFPGEGQPQHF. The DNA read from the CDR3 is TGTGCCAGCAGCTTTCCAGGGGAAGGTCAGCCC.